The rows below give T cell receptor beta chains drawn from one sample of a study of PD-1 blockade in classical Hodgkin lymphoma. Clones were sequenced by immunoSEQ multiplex PCR, and TCRdb holds only the in-frame ones, with some missing. The profile covers about 94,000 clones, with 89% appearing a single time and approximately 11% taken by the ten largest. This material consisted of peripheral blood mononuclear cells (PBMCs), taken before the second cycle of nivolumab. The receptors derive from a human donor with classical Hodgkin lymphoma. Each CDR3 is given with its conserved first and last residue. A D gene is named only where the DNA matches it firmly. Only part of the rows carry a size: once, few, many, or a class if the clone is expanded.

V gene	clone size	J gene	D gene	CDR3 protein	CDR3 DNA
TRBV9	-	TRBJ1-4	-	CASSVVGGPNEKLFF	TGTGCCAGCAGCGTAGTCGGGGGGCCAAATGAAAAACTGTTTTTT
TRBV6-1	-	TRBJ2-7	TRBD2	CASKARGYYEQYF	TGTGCCAGCAAGGCGCGGGGGTACTACGAGCAGTACTTC
TRBV5-1	-	TRBJ2-3	TRBD2	CASSSMNSGRASDTQYF	TGCGCCAGCAGCTCCATGAATAGCGGGAGGGCCTCAGATACGCAGTATTTT
TRBV28	-	TRBJ1-4	TRBD1	CASSLIGTGDYNEKLFF	TGTGCCAGCAGCTTGATAGGGACAGGGGACTATAATGAAAAACTGTTTTTT
TRBV27	-	TRBJ2-7	TRBD2	CASSLRLTSGDYEQYF	TGTGCCAGCAGTTTAAGATTGACTAGCGGGGACTACGAGCAGTACTTC
TRBV6-6	-	TRBJ1-1	-	CASSYSSLHTEAFF	TGTGCCAGCAGTTACTCCAGCCTTCACACTGAAGCTTTCTTT
TRBV18	-	TRBJ2-1	-	CASSPIPRNEQFF	TGTGCCAGCTCACCAATCCCCCGGAATGAGCAGTTCTTC
TRBV6-1	-	TRBJ2-1	-	CASSAKGRRQLDEQFF	TGTGCCAGCAGTGCTAAGGGCCGACGACAGCTCGATGAGCAGTTCTTC
TRBV19	-	TRBJ2-3	-	CASSIGGSLADTQYF	TGTGCCAGTAGTATAGGTGGTAGTTTGGCAGATACGCAGTATTTT
TRBV27	-	TRBJ1-2	-	CASSLVPGDYGYTF	TGTGCCAGCAGTTTAGTCCCGGGGGACTATGGCTACACCTTC
TRBV9	-	TRBJ2-7	TRBD1	CASSSGTGLFEQYF	TGTGCCAGCAGTTCCGGGACAGGGCTGTTTGAGCAGTACTTC
TRBV7-6	once	TRBJ2-1	TRBD2	CASSLKRPSGTYNEQFF	TGTGCCAGCAGCTTAAAGCGGCCTAGCGGGACATACAATGAGCAGTTCTTC
TRBV7-3	-	TRBJ2-2	TRBD2	CASSSAASGRHTGELFF	TGTGCCAGCAGCTCCGCAGCTAGCGGGAGGCACACCGGGGAGCTGTTTTTT
TRBV18	-	TRBJ1-1	-	CASSPTQGSNTEAFF	TGTGCCAGCTCACCTACACAGGGATCGAACACTGAAGCTTTCTTT
TRBV30	once	TRBJ1-6	-	CAWSEGFSPLHF	TGTGCCTGGAGTGAGGGGTTTTCACCCCTCCACTTT
TRBV27	-	TRBJ2-1	-	CASSLGLFNNEQFF	TGTGCCAGCAGTTTAGGCCTATTCAACAATGAGCAGTTCTTC
TRBV25-1	few	TRBJ1-2	-	CASSDSKNYGYTF	TGTGCCAGCAGTGATAGCAAAAACTATGGCTACACCTTC
TRBV7-2	-	TRBJ2-3	-	CASSGRGGHTQYF	TGTGCCAGCAGCGGCCGGGGAGGTCATACGCAGTATTTT
TRBV7-3	-	TRBJ2-3	-	CASSPRFGDTQYF	TGTGCCAGCAGCCCCCGGTTTGGAGATACGCAGTATTTT
TRBV28	-	TRBJ1-1	TRBD1	CASSPLAQGAVFTEAFF	TGTGCCAGCAGCCCCCTCGCACAGGGGGCTGTATTCACTGAAGCTTTCTTT
TRBV2	few	TRBJ2-7	-	CASSDTHRAYEQYF	TGTGCCAGCAGTGATACGCACAGGGCCTACGAGCAGTACTTC
TRBV10-2	once	TRBJ2-3	TRBD2	CASISGSLPLSTDTQYF	TGCGCCAGCATCAGCGGGAGCCTCCCCCTTAGCACAGATACGCAGTATTTT
TRBV7-9	-	TRBJ2-7	TRBD2	CASSLGGTSWRQYF	TGTGCCAGCAGCTTAGGGGGGACTAGCTGGCGTCAGTACTTC
TRBV7-2	-	TRBJ2-7	TRBD2	CASSLDLAGLRGEQYF	TGTGCCAGCAGCTTAGATCTAGCGGGGCTCCGCGGCGAGCAGTACTTC
TRBV7-9	-	TRBJ1-1	-	CASSLMMNTEAFF	TGTGCCAGCAGCCTTATGATGAACACTGAAGCTTTCTTT
TRBV6-1	-	TRBJ1-5	-	CASSEIQNQPQHF	TGTGCCAGCAGTGAAATCCAGAATCAGCCCCAGCATTTT
TRBV7-2	few	TRBJ2-7	TRBD2	CASSFRTSGGNEQYF	TGTGCCAGCAGCTTCCGGACTAGCGGGGGGAACGAGCAGTACTTC
TRBV28	-	TRBJ2-3	-	CASRTGEASGTDTQYF	TGTGCCAGCCGGACAGGGGAGGCTAGCGGGACAGATACGCAGTATTTT
TRBV4-1	-	TRBJ2-1	-	CASSQGADNRAETISYNEQFF	TGCGCCAGCAGCCAAGGGGCGGATAATCGGGCCGAAACGATCTCCTACAATGAGCAGTTCTTC
TRBV10-3	-	TRBJ2-7	TRBD2	CAISESTGGYEQYF	TGTGCCATCAGTGAGTCGACGGGGGGATACGAGCAGTACTTC
TRBV20-1	-	TRBJ1-1	-	CSASDLTEAFF	TGCAGTGCTTCAGACCTAACTGAAGCTTTCTTT
TRBV6-1	-	TRBJ2-2	-	CASSESRRGAGELFF	TGTGCCAGCAGTGAGTCCAGGAGGGGGGCCGGGGAGCTGTTTTTT
TRBV5-8	-	TRBJ2-7	-	CASSLDEQYF	TGTGCCAGCAGCTTGGACGAGCAGTACTTC
TRBV19	once	TRBJ1-2	-	CASRFPNGYTF	TGTGCCAGTAGGTTTCCGAATGGCTACACCTTC
TRBV11-2	-	TRBJ2-7	-	CASSHSGEYEQYF	TGTGCCAGCAGCCACTCAGGGGAATACGAGCAGTACTTC
TRBV20-1	-	TRBJ1-2	-	CSARVKGYTF	TGCAGTGCTAGAGTAAAAGGCTACACCTTC
TRBV19	-	TRBJ1-1	-	CASTPVGGARTEAFF	TGTGCCAGTACCCCAGTGGGGGGGGCGCGCACTGAAGCTTTCTTT
TRBV30	-	TRBJ2-7	-	CAWKASGYEQYF	TGTGCCTGGAAAGCGAGCGGCTACGAGCAGTACTTC
TRBV6-1	-	TRBJ2-7	TRBD1	CASSGQGRGEQYF	TGTGCCAGCAGTGGACAGGGAAGGGGCGAGCAGTACTTC
TRBV18	-	TRBJ2-5	-	CASSSPVETQYF	TGTGCCAGCTCATCACCAGTAGAGACCCAGTACTTC
TRBV9	-	TRBJ2-3	TRBD2	CASSPRTSGSRSDTQYF	TGTGCCAGCAGCCCTCGGACTAGCGGGAGTCGGTCAGATACGCAGTATTTT
TRBV2	-	TRBJ1-3	-	CASSDGGRTGNTIYF	TGTGCCAGCAGTGATGGGGGGCGGACCGGAAACACCATATATTTT
TRBV11-2	-	TRBJ2-7	-	CASSSSAAYEQYF	TGTGCCAGCAGCTCGTCGGCAGCCTACGAGCAGTACTTC
TRBV2	-	TRBJ2-7	-	CASREGEPYEQYF	TGTGCCAGCAGGGAGGGTGAGCCCTACGAGCAGTACTTC
TRBV5-1	once	TRBJ2-7	-	CASSLTTGGIQGEQYF	TGCGCCAGCAGCTTGACAACAGGAGGGATACAAGGCGAGCAGTACTTC
TRBV28	few	TRBJ1-3	-	CASSSLDSGNTIYF	TGTGCCAGCAGTTCTTTAGACTCTGGAAACACCATATATTTT
TRBV2	-	TRBJ2-7	-	CASSITPGTFYEQYF	TGTGCCAGCAGCATTACTCCCGGGACCTTCTACGAGCAGTACTTC
TRBV10-3	-	TRBJ1-1	-	CAISESLGSNTEAFF	TGTGCCATCAGTGAGTCGCTGGGGTCAAACACTGAAGCTTTCTTT
TRBV4-2	once	TRBJ2-7	TRBD2	CASSRIAGVNEQYF	TGTGCCAGCAGCAGGATAGCGGGAGTGAACGAGCAGTACTTC
TRBV28	-	TRBJ2-4	-	CASSFGDVDIQYF	TGTGCCAGCAGTTTCGGGGATGTGGACATTCAGTACTTC
TRBV9	-	TRBJ2-2	-	CASSHEGNPNTGELFF	TGTGCCAGCAGCCATGAGGGGAACCCGAACACCGGGGAGCTGTTTTTT
TRBV29-1	once	TRBJ2-6	-	CSVQDRETGANVLTF	TGCAGCGTTCAGGACCGTGAAACTGGGGCCAACGTCCTGACTTTC
TRBV5-1	-	TRBJ2-6	TRBD1	CASSLTTGDFAGANVLTF	TGCGCCAGCAGCCTAACGACAGGGGACTTCGCTGGGGCCAACGTCCTGACTTTC